Below, 15 T cell receptor beta chains from the same sample are listed, as sequenced in a study of T-cell reconstitution after alpha-beta-depleted transplantation in children. This sample's TCRbeta library carried unique molecular identifier barcodes. TCRdb independently ran MiXCR on the PCR reads; one entry per CDR3 protein. This sample has roughly 90,000 distinct CDR3 sequences, with 12% found just once. Material: PBMCs from the stem cell graft donor, obtained from the stem cell graft. The receptors were sampled from a human donor who donated a stem cell graft to a child with inherited bone marrow failure.

At least ten counts were recorded for this clonotype. The chain combines TRBV12-3 or TRBV12-4 with TRBJ1-4; possible D gene TRBD1, 6 bases. The CDR3 consists of 16 residues. Trimming took off 5 bases at V and 5 bases at J, with 18 bases between the two ends. The CDR3 sequence is CASSALGTPSNEKLFF. The CDR3 region has the DNA TGTGCCAGCAGTGCGCTTGGGACACCTTCAAATGAAAAACTGTTTTTT.

This clonotype was recorded at least ten times. This rearrangement joins TRBV29-1 to TRBJ2-1; 12 bases align to TRBD2. Trimming removed 7 bases from V and 10 bases from J; junction bases left unmatched: 5. The V gene's germline CDR1 is SQVTM and CDR2 ANQGSEA. CDR3 length equals 12 residues. In DNA, the CDR3 is TGCAGCGCTAGACTAGCGGGAGACGAGCAGTTCTTC. The encoded protein is CSARLAGDEQFF.

This clonotype was found a few times. The rearrangement links TRBV5-1 to TRBJ2-7; D gene ambiguous. V lost 0 bases and J 6 bases, leaving 13 bases between the germline ends. This CDR3 is built from 14 residues. Germline V lookup: CDR1 SGHRS, CDR2 YFSETQ. This CDR3 is CASSLVSGRVEQYF. CDR3 nucleotide sequence: TGCGCCAGCAGCTTGGTTTCAGGTCGGGTCGAGCAGTACTTC.

This clonotype was picked up many times. This sequence joins TRBV4-3 and TRBJ2-7, with D possibly matching TRBD2 (6 bases). The ends were cut back, 1 base at V and 3 bases at J, with 13 bases in the middle. Germline assignment: CDR1 LGHNA and CDR2 YSLEER. The CDR3 has 15 residues. The CDR3 DNA reads TGCGCCAGCAGCCAAGCAGCCGGGGGTGGCTACGAGCAGTACTTC. It translates to CASSQAAGGGYEQYF.

In the case of this clonotype: A read error may account for a junction end that differs from germline. The V gene is TRBV7-7, the J gene TRBJ1-1; 8 bases map to TRBD1. Germline V gives CDR1 SSHAT, CDR2 FNYEAQ (reference sequence). The CDR3 runs to 13 residues. This CDR3 reads CASSLDRGAEAFF. The CDR3 DNA reads as TGTGCTAGCAGCTTAGACAGGGGCGCTGAAGCTTTCTTT.

This clonotype was detected ten times or more. The chain couples TRBV5-1 to TRBJ1-1; no definite D call. Germline values: CDR1 SGHRS, CDR2 YFSETQ. V lost 1 base and J lost 3, with 4 bases in between. This CDR3 has 12 amino acids. The chain's CDR3 is CASSLTDTEAFF. The CDR3 DNA is TGCGCCAGCAGCTTGACAGACACTGAAGCTTTCTTT. Full variable domain (rest looked up from reference TRBV5-1 and TRBJ1-1): KAGVTQTPRYLIKTRGQQVTLSCSPISGHRSVSWYQQTPGQGLQFLFEYFSETQRNKGNFPGRFSGRQFSNSRSEMNVSTLELGDSALYLCASSLTDTEAFFGQGTRLTVV.

This clonotype was counted at least ten times. The chain uses TRBV5-1 and TRBJ1-3, with D possibly TRBD1 on 6 matching bases. The length of the CDR3 is 17 residues. Germline V gene data show CDR1 as SGHRS and CDR2 as YFSETQ. Trimming removed 0 bases from V and 0 bases from J, with 13 bases in between. The CDR3 bases are TGCGCCAGCAGCTTGGCCGGGGGGGCCAGCTCTGGAAACACCATATATTTT. Translating gives CASSLAGGASSGNTIYF.

The table lists this clonotype with many counts. V and J are TRBV4-2 and TRBJ1-1; D gene ambiguous. Deletions cut 0 bases from V and 0 bases from J, with 5 bases between. The germline V gene encodes CDR1 LGHNA and CDR2 YNFKEQ. The CDR3 spans 14 residues. CDR3 in amino acids: CASSQDMVNTEAFF. The DNA for the CDR3 is TGTGCCAGCAGCCAAGATATGGTGAACACTGAAGCTTTCTTT.

This clonotype was recorded many times. This chain joins TRBV7-2 and TRBJ2-7; no definite D call. The CDR3 is made up of 12 amino acids. V was clipped by 2 bases and J by 7 bases, with 9 bases between them. Germline-derived CDR1 and CDR2 are SGHTA and FQGNSA. CDR3: CASSLLEGEQYF. The CDR3 DNA sequence: TGTGCCAGCAGCTTACTAGAAGGGGAGCAGTACTTC. The full variable domain, with the rest looked up from reference TRBV7-2 and TRBJ2-7, is GAGVSQSPSNKVTEKGKDVELRCDPISGHTALYWYRQSLGQGLEFLIYFQGNSAPDKSGLPSDRFSAERTGGSVSTLTIQRTQQEDSAVYLCASSLLEGEQYFGPGTRLTVT.

At least ten counts were recorded for this clonotype. The V and J genes are TRBV5-1 and TRBJ2-3; D may be TRBD1 (5 bases). Germline CDR1 is SGHRS and CDR2 is YFSETQ. V dropped 3 bases and J dropped 2 bases, with 13 bases sitting between them. The CDR3 has 15 residues. The CDR3 region is CASSYTGRSTDTQYF. In DNA form, the CDR3 reads TGCGCCAGCAGCTATACAGGCAGGTCCACAGATACGCAGTATTTT.

This clonotype was observed at least ten times. The V and J genes are TRBV7-2 and TRBJ2-2; D may match TRBD1 or TRBD2 (5 bases each). This CDR3 contains 17 residues. V was trimmed by 1 base and J by 3 bases, leaving 15 bases between them. Germline V CDR1 and CDR2: SGHTA, FQGNSA. CDR3 loop: CASSLVGALVDTGELFF. The CDR3 DNA is TGTGCCAGCAGCTTAGTAGGGGCACTAGTAGACACCGGGGAGCTGTTTTTT.

In this sample, this clonotype turned up many times. The J gene is TRBJ1-6, the V gene TRBV7-2, with a weak D call TRBD1 (5 bases). CDR1 and CDR2 from the germline V gene are SGHTA and FQGNSA. The CDR3 has 15 amino acids. Deletions cut 5 bases from V and 8 bases from J, with 16 bases between. The CDR3: CASSPFGGTYSPLHF. The CDR3 coding sequence is TGTGCCAGCAGCCCATTTGGAGGGACGTATTCACCCCTCCACTTT.

This rearrangement joins TRBV18 to TRBJ2-1; 8 positions agree with TRBD2. J gave up 6 bases and V 2 bases, and 9 bases lay outside the gene matches. The CDR3 length is 16 residues. Per germline, CDR1 KGHSH and CDR2 LQKENI. In nucleotides, the CDR3 is TGTGCCAGCTCACCAGTGGCCAGCGGGGGCGGCAATGAGCAGTTCTTC. It yields the protein CASSPVASGGGNEQFF. Based on the CDR3 plus reference TRBV18 and TRBJ2-1, the full variable domain is NAGVMQNPRHLVRRRGQEARLRCSPMKGHSHVYWYRQLPEEGLKFMVYLQKENIIDESGMPKERFSAEFPKEGPSILRIQQVVRGDSAAYFCASSPVASGGGNEQFFGPGTRLTVL.

This clonotype has a single count. This rearrangement joins TRBV7-3 to TRBJ2-1; D is possibly TRBD1 or TRBD2 (6 bases each). V gave up 0 bases and J gave up 8 bases, with 8 bases separating them. The germline CDR1 and CDR2 sequences are SGHTA and FQGTGA. This CDR3 is 13 amino acids long. The CDR3 coding sequence is TGTGCCAGCAGCTTAACGGGGGGCCATGAGCAGTTCTTC. Its protein is CASSLTGGHEQFF.

The rearrangement uses TRBV5-1 and TRBJ2-1, with 14 bases lining up with TRBD2. J gave up 9 bases and V 5 bases, and 10 bases lay outside the gene matches. In germline, CDR1 is SGHRS, CDR2 YFSETQ. The CDR3 contains 16 residues. CDR3 bases: TGCGCCAGCAGATTTGGCGGGACTAGCGGGAGAGTTGAGCAGTTCTTC. Its protein is CASRFGGTSGRVEQFF.